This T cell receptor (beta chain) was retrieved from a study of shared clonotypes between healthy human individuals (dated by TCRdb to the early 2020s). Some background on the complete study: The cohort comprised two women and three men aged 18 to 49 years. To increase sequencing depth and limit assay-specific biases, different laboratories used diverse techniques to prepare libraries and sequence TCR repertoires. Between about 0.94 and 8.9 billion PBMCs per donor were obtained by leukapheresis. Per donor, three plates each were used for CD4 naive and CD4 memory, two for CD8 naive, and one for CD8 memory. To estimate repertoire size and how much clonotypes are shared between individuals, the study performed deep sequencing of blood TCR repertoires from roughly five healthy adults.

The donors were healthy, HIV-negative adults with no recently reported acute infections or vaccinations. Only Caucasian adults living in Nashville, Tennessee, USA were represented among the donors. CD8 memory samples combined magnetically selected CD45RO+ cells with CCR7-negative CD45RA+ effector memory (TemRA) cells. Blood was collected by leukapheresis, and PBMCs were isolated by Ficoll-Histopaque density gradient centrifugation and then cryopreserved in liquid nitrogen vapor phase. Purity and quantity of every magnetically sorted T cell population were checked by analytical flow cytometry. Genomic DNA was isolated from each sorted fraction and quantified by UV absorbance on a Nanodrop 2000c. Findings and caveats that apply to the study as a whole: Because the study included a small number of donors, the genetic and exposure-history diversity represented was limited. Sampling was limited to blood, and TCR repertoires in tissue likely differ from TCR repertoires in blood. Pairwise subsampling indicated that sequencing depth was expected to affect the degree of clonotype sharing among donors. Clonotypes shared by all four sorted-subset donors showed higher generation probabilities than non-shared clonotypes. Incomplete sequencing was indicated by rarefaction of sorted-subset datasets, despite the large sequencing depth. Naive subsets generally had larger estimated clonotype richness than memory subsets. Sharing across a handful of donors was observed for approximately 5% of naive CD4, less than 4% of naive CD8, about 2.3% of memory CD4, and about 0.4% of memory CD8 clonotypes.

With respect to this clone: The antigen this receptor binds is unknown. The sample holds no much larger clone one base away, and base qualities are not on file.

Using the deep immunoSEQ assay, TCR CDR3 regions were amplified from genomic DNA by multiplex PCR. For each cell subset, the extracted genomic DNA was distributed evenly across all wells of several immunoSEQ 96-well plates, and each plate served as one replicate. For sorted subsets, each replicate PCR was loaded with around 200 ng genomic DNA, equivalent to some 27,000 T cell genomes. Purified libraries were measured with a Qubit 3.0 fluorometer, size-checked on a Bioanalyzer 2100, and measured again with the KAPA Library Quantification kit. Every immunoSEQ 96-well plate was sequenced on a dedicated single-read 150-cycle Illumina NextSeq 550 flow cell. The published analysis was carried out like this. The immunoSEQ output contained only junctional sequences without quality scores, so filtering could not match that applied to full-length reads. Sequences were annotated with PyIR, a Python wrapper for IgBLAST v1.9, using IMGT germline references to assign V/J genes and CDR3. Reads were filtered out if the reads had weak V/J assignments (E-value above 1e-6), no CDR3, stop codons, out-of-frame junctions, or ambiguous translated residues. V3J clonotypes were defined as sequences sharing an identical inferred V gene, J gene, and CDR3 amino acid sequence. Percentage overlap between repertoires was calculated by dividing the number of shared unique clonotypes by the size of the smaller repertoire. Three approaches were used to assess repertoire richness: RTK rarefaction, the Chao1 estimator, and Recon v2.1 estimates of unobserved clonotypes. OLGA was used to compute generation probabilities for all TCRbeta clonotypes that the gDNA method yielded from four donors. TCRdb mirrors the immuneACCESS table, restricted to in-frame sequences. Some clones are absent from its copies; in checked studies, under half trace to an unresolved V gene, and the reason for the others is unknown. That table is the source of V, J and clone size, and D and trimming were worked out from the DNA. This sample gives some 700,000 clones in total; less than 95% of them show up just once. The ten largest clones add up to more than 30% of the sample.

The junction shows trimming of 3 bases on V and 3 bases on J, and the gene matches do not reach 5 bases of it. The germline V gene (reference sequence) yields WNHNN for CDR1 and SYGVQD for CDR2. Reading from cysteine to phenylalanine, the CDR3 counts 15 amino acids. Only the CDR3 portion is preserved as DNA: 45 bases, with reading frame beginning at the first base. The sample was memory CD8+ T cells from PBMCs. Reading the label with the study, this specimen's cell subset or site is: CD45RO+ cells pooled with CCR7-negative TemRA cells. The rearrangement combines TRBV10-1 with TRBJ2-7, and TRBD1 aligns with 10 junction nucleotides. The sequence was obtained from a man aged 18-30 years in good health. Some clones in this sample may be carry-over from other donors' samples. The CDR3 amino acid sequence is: CASSDFRDRGYEQYF. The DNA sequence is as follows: TGCGCCAGCAGTGACTTCCGGGACAGGGGCTACGAGCAGTACTTC.